This entry lists 10 T cell receptor gamma chains sequenced from one sample in a study of Vδ1+ human thymocytes. Study-level points and caveats: Thymic TRG and TRD repertoires appeared highly polyclonal.

Sequences come from RNA converted to cDNA by reverse transcription. The CDR3 regions were amplified by multiplex PCR from V-gene primers to a constant-region primer. TCRdb applied CATT to the multiplex PCR reads for clone calling. This table has 35,000 or so gamma-chain clones, roughly 21% appearing once. Their target antigens are unknown. Sequenced: Vdelta1+ gamma-delta thymocytes from the thymus. As for subset: FACS-sorted CD3+ TCRalphabeta- TCRVdelta1+ TCRVdelta2- thymocytes. Source of these receptors: a girl under two years old who had congenital heart surgery.

This clone has more than one count but fewer than ten. This chain uses TRGV3 with TRGJ1 or TRGJ2. Losses at the gene ends were 5 bases for V and 0 bases for J; bases not matched to a gene: 4. CDR3 size: 13 residues. Per germline, CDR1 VTNTFY and CDR2 YDVSTARD (reference sequence). Here the CDR3 DNA reads TGTGCCACCTGGGTCTTGAATTATTATAAGAAACTCTTT. It yields the protein CATWVLNYYKKLF.

The rearrangement uses TRGV3 and TRGJ1 or TRGJ2. The CDR3 length is 14 residues. The V and J ends lost 3 bases and 7 bases, in that order; junction bases with no gene match: 12. In germline, CDR1 is VTNTFY, CDR2 YDVSTARD (reference sequence). The CDR3 DNA reads TGTGCCACCTGGGACGGGCGGGGTGGATATAAGAAACTCTTT. Translating it yields CATWDGRGGYKKLF.

This chain links TRGV9 with TRGJ1 or TRGJ2. The CDR3 totals 13 residues. V trimming: 2 bases; J trimming: 4 bases; junction bases outside the gene matches: 5. Germline V gene data show CDR1 as GITISATS and CDR2 as ISYDGTV (reference sequence). For the CDR3, the DNA is TGTGCCTTGTGGGAGGCCCAATATTATAAGAAACTCTTT. Protein: CALWEAQYYKKLF.

The rearrangement uses TRGV4 and TRGJ1 or TRGJ2. Trimming took 2 bases from V and 8 from J; bases not matched to a gene: 6. The CDR3 loop spans 12 amino acids. CDR1 is EGSTGY and CDR2 is YDSYTSSV in the germline V gene. The CDR3: CATWDVFHKKLF. CDR3 DNA: TGTGCCACCTGGGATGTATTTCATAAGAAACTCTTT.

The genes are TRGV8 and TRGJ1 or TRGJ2. The CDR3 is made up of 15 amino acids. CDR1 VENAVY and CDR2 YDSYNSRV come from the germline V gene. After removal of 3 bases from V and 2 bases from J, the junction contained 10 bases not matched to a gene. Here the CDR3 reads CATWDRAMDYYKKLF. CDR3 in DNA: TGTGCCACCTGGGATCGCGCCATGGATTATTATAAGAAACTCTTT.

On this clone itself: At one end, the junction sequence differs from germline, possibly due to a read error. Other DNA sequences in this sample translate to the same CDR3. V usage is TRGV4 and J usage is TRGJP2. CDR1 and CDR2 (germline): EGSTGY, YDSYTSSV. This CDR3 has 15 amino acids. The CDR3 reads CATWDGPLGDWIKTF. CDR3 DNA: TGTGCCACCTGGGACGGGCCGCTGGGTGATTGGATCAAGACGTTC.

The chain has TRGV8 and TRGJ1 or TRGJ2. There are 11 residues in the CDR3. Germline CDR1 VENAVY, CDR2 YDSYNSRV. After removal of 3 bases from V and 11 bases from J, the junction contained 7 bases not matched to a gene. The CDR3 DNA is TGTGCCACCTGGGATTTGCGTCAGAAACTCTTT. As protein: CATWDLRQKLF.

The rearrangement joins TRGV2 to TRGJ1 or TRGJ2. The CDR3 spans 12 residues. From germline, CDR1 is EGSNGY and CDR2 YDSYNSKV. Trimming removed 1 base from V and 8 bases from J; junction bases left unmatched: 5. CDR3 coding DNA: TGTGCCACCTGGGACGGAAAACATAAGAAACTCTTT. It is translated as CATWDGKHKKLF.

There are a few counts of this clone. The V call is TRGV8, the J call TRGJ1 or TRGJ2. The germline gives CDR1 VENAVY, CDR2 YDSYNSRV. The V and J ends lost 2 bases and 8 bases, in that order; junction bases with no gene match: 3. The CDR3 length is 11 residues. CDR3 nucleotides: TGTGCCACCTGGGATAAAAATAAGAAACTCTTT. Protein: CATWDKNKKLF.

The chain combines TRGV3 with TRGJ1 or TRGJ2. The germline CDR1 and CDR2 sequences are VTNTFY and YDVSTARD (reference sequence). This CDR3 is built from 14 residues. V lost 3 bases, J lost 11 bases, and 16 bases stayed unmatched. The CDR3 protein is CATWDPPTRIQKLF. DNA for the CDR3: TGTGCCACCTGGGACCCCCCGACCCGCATACAGAAACTCTTT.